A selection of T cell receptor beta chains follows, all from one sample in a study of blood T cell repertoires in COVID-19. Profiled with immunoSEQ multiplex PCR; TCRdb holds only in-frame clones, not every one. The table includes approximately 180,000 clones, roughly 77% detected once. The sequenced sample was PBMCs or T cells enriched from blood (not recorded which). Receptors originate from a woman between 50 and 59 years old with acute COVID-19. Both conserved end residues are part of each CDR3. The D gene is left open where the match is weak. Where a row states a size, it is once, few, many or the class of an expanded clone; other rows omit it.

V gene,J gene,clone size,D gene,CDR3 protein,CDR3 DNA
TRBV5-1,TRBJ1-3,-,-,CAITHTGLRSSGNTIYF,TGCGCCATCACTCACACGGGACTCCGAAGCTCTGGAAACACCATATATTTT
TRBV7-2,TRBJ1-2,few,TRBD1,CASSLATGGAGYGYTF,TGTGCCAGCAGCTTAGCGACAGGGGGCGCGGGGTATGGCTACACCTTC
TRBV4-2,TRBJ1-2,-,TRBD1,CASSQDAGGGDGYTF,TGTGCCAGCAGCCAAGACGCAGGGGGCGGGGATGGCTACACCTTC
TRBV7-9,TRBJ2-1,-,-,CASSLEPRVGQFF,TGTGCCAGCAGCTTAGAGCCCCGAGTCGGGCAGTTCTTC
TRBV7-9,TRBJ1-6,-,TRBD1,CASSLEKGANSPLHF,TGTGCCAGCAGCTTGGAAAAGGGGGCAAATTCACCCCTCCACTTT
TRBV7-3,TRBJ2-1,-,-,CASSLTGYAYNEQFF,TGTGCCAGCAGCCTGACGGGGTATGCGTACAATGAGCAGTTCTTC
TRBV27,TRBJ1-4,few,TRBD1,CASSFRQGWATNEKLFF,TGTGCCAGCAGTTTCCGACAGGGTTGGGCAACTAATGAAAAACTGTTTTTT
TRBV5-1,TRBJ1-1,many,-,CASSENGEIKGFF,TGCGCCAGCAGCGAGAACGGGGAGATTAAAGGGTTCTTT
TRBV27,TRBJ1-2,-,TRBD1,CASSLGTGGNYGYTF,TGTGCCAGCAGCTTGGGAACAGGGGGTAACTATGGCTACACCTTC
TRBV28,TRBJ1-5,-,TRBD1,CASSHDRGQGNQPQHF,TGTGCCAGCAGTCACGACAGGGGGCAGGGCAATCAGCCCCAGCATTTT
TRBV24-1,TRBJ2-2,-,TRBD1,CATSEARNRGLPNGELFF,TGTGCCACCAGTGAGGCACGAAACAGGGGCCTCCCGAACGGGGAGCTGTTTTTT
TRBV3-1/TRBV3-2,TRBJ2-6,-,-,CASSQRQYSGANVLTF,TGTGCCAGCAGCCAACGACAGTACTCTGGGGCCAACGTCCTGACTTTC
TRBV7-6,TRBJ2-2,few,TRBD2,CASSRTSGGMNTGELFF,TGTGCCAGCAGCCGGACTAGCGGGGGGATGAACACCGGGGAGCTGTTTTTT
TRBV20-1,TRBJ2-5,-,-,CSAELRETQYF,TGCAGTGCTGAGCTCCGCGAGACCCAGTACTTC
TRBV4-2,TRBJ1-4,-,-,CASSPAREKLFF,TGTGCCAGCAGCCCAGCTAGGGAAAAACTGTTTTTT
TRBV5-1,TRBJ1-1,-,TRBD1,CASSLGQGWGDTEAFF,TGCGCCAGCAGCTTAGGACAGGGGTGGGGTGACACTGAAGCTTTCTTT
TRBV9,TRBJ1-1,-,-,CASSPAIEAFF,TGTGCCAGCAGCCCCGCGATAGAAGCTTTCTTT
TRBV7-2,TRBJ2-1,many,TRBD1,CASSLTGVEQFF,TGTGCCAGCAGCCTCACAGGGGTTGAGCAGTTCTTC
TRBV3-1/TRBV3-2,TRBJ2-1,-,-,CASSQEGGGGSYNEQFF,TGTGCCAGCAGCCAAGAAGGAGGGGGGGGCTCCTACAATGAGCAGTTCTTC
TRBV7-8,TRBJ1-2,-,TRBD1,CASSFDREYGYTF,TGTGCCAGCAGCTTCGACAGGGAATATGGCTACACCTTC
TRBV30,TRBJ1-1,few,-,CAWMAGPNTEAFF,TGTGCCTGGATGGCAGGCCCGAACACTGAAGCTTTCTTT
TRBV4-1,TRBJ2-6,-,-,CASSQVTRAGANVLTF,TGCGCCAGCAGCCAAGTCACCAGGGCTGGGGCCAACGTCCTGACTTTC
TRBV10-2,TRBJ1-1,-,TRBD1,CASRTTGGGTEAFF,TGCGCCAGCAGGACGACAGGGGGCGGAACTGAAGCTTTCTTT
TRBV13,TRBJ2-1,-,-,CASSAGLYNEQFF,TGTGCCAGCAGTGCGGGGTTATACAATGAGCAGTTCTTC
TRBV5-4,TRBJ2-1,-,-,CASSLDGNEQFF,TGTGCCAGCAGCTTGGACGGGAATGAGCAGTTCTTC